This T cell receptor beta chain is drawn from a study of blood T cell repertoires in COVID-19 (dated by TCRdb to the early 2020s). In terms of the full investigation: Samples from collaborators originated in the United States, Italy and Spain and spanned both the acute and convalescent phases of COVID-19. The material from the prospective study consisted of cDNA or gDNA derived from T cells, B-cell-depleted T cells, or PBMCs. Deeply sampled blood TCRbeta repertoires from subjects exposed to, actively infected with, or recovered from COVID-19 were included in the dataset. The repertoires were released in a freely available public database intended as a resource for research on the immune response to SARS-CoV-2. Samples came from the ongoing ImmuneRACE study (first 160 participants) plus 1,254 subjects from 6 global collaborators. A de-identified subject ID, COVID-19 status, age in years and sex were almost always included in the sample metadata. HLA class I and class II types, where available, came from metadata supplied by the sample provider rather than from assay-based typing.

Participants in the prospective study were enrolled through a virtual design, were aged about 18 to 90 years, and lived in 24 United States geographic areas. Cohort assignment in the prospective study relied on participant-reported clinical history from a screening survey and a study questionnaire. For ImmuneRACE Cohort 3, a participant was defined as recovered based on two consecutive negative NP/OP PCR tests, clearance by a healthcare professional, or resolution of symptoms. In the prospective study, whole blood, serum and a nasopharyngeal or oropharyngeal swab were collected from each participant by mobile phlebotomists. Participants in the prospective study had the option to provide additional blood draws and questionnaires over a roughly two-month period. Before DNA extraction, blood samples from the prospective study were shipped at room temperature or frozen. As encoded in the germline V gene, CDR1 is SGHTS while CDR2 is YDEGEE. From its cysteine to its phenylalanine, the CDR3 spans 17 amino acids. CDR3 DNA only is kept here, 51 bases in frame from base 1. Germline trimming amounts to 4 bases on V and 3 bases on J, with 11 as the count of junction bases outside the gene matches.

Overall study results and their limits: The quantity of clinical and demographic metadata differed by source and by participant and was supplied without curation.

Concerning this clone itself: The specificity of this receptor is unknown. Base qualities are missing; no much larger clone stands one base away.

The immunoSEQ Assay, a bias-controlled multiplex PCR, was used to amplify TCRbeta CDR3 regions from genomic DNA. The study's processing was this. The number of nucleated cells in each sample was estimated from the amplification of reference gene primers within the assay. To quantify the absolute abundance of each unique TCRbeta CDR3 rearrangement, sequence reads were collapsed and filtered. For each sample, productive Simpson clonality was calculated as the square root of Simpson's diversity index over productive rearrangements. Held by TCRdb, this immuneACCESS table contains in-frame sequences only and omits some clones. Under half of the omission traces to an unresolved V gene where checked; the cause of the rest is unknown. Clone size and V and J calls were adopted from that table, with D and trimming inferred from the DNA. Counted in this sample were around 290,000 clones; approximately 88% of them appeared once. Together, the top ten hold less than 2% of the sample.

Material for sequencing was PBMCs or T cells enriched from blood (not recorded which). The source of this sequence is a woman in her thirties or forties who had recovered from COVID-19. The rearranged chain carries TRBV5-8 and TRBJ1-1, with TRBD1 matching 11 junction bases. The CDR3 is CASSLPGTGGWYTEAFF. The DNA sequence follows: TGTGCCAGCAGCCTTCCCGGGACAGGGGGATGGTACACTGAAGCTTTCTTT. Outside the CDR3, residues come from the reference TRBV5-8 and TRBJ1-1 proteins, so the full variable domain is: EAGVTQSPTHLIKTRGQQATLRCSPISGHTSVYWYQQALGLGLQFLLWYDEGEERNRGNFPPRFSGRQFPNYSSELNVNALELEDSALYLCASSLPGTGGWYTEAFFGQGTRLTVV.